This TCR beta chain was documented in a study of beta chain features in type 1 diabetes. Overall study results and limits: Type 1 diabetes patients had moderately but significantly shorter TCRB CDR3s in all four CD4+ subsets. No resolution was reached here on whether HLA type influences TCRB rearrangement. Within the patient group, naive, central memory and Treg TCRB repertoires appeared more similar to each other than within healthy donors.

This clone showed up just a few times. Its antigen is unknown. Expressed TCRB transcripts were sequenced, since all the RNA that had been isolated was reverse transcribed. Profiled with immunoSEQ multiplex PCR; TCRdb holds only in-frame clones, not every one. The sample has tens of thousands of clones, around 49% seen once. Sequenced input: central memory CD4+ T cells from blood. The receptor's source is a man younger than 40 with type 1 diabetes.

The CDR3 region has the DNA TGTGCCAGCTCACCAGAATACCAGAGCACAGATACGCAGTATTTT. It encodes CASSPEYQSTDTQYF. This chain uses TRBV18 with TRBJ2-3, with D uncertain. The CDR3 totals 15 residues. Germline V lookup: CDR1 KGHSH, CDR2 LQKENI. V was trimmed by 2 bases and J by 0 bases, leaving 9 bases between them.